Each of the 15 T cell receptor beta chains below was sequenced from the same sample in a study of T-cell memory formation after mild COVID-19. From the 5' RACE reads, TCRdb called clonotypes with MiXCR, one entry per CDR3 protein. The sample lists fewer than 300,000 distinct CDR3 sequences, about a sixth occurring once. Material: PBMCs or a T cell subset sorted from them (not recorded which). These receptors were collected from a man aged 18 to 35 who had mild COVID-19 (a few samples of this study predate the infection). Cell type and time point are not known.

The chain links TRBV4-2 to TRBJ2-1; 16 bases align to TRBD2. This CDR3 region has 18 residues. V lost 2 bases to trimming and J lost 8 bases; unmatched junction nucleotides: 9. The germline CDR1 and CDR2 sequences are LGHNA and YNFKEQ. Here the CDR3 DNA reads TGTGCCAGCAGCCAACCAACCGGGACTAGCGGGGGGGCCCATGAGCAGTTCTTC. Translation gives CASSQPTGTSGGAHEQFF.

CDR3 amino acids: CASSFNRELFF. The CDR3 DNA follows: TGTGCCAGCAGTTTCAATCGGGAGCTGTTTTTT. The chain uses TRBV12-3 or TRBV12-4 and TRBJ2-2; D is unclear. The V end was cut by 3 bases, the J end by 9 bases, with 5 bases between. This CDR3 region has 11 residues.

The chain couples TRBV5-1 to TRBJ2-2; D might be TRBD1 (6 bases). V was shortened by 4 bases and J by 6 bases, with 13 bases between the two germline ends. Germline V gives CDR1 SGHRS, CDR2 YFSETQ. This CDR3 comprises 14 residues. The CDR3 is CASSLIGQSGELFF. The DNA for the CDR3 is TGCGCCAGCAGCCTCATTGGACAGTCCGGGGAGCTGTTTTTT.

This clonotype has at least ten counts. The gene calls are TRBV5-1 and TRBJ2-3, with 8 bases identical to TRBD1. CDR3 size: 14 residues. Trimming took 2 bases from V and 4 from J; bases not matched to a gene: 3. CDR1 and CDR2 from the germline V gene are SGHRS and YFSETQ. The CDR3 here is CASSLGTGPDTQYF. DNA of the CDR3: TGCGCCAGCAGCTTAGGGACAGGTCCAGATACGCAGTATTTT. Together with reference TRBV5-1 and TRBJ2-3, the CDR3 gives the full variable domain: KAGVTQTPRYLIKTRGQQVTLSCSPISGHRSVSWYQQTPGQGLQFLFEYFSETQRNKGNFPGRFSGRQFSNSRSEMNVSTLELGDSALYLCASSLGTGPDTQYFGPGTRLTVL.

This chain uses TRBV7-3 with TRBJ2-2, with TRBD1 identical over 7 bases. CDR3 length: 14 amino acids. Unmatched junction bases numbered 5, after V lost 5 bases and J lost 5 bases. Germline CDR1 SGHTA, CDR2 FQGTGA. CDR3 bases: TGTGCCAGCAGCAAACAGGGGCGGACCGGGGAGCTGTTTTTT. Translation gives CASSKQGRTGELFF. Looking up the rest from reference TRBV7-3 and TRBJ2-2 gives the full variable domain: GAGVSQTPSNKVTEKGKYVELRCDPISGHTALYWYRQSLGQGPEFLIYFQGTGAADDSGLPNDRFFAVRPEGSVSTLKIQRTERGDSAVYLCASSKQGRTGELFFGEGSRLTVL.

The chain links TRBV20-1 to TRBJ1-6; D gene uncertain. Trimming removed 2 bases at V and 4 bases at J, with 15 bases between. The CDR3 covers 16 residues. Germline loops: CDR1 DFQATT, CDR2 SNEGSKA (reference sequence). This chain's CDR3 is CSARRRGPLYNSPLHF. The CDR3 DNA follows: TGCAGTGCTAGAAGGCGGGGTCCCCTATATAATTCACCCCTCCACTTT.

A single count supports this clonotype. In DNA, the CDR3 is TGCAGCGTTGAAGGGACAGGGTTCCACGAGCAGTACGTC. Residues: CSVEGTGFHEQYV. The genes are TRBV29-1 and TRBJ2-7; 8 bases are a match to TRBD1. The germline V gene has CDR1 SQVTM and CDR2 ANQGSEA. The CDR3 is 13 amino acids. After removal of 1 base from V and 5 bases from J, the junction contained 4 bases not matched to a gene.

This clonotype occurred many times. The rearrangement links TRBV5-1 to TRBJ2-5; the match to TRBD2 covers 11 bases. This CDR3 contains 16 residues. Germline loops: CDR1 SGHRS, CDR2 YFSETQ. The V and J ends lost 2 bases and 2 bases, in that order; junction bases with no gene match: 5. This CDR3 reads CASSFLAGGPQETQYF. The CDR3 coding sequence is TGCGCCAGCAGCTTCCTAGCGGGGGGACCTCAAGAGACCCAGTACTTC.

The chain uses TRBV6-5 and TRBJ2-1, with 8 bases matching TRBD1. CDR1 is MNHEY and CDR2 is SVGAGI in the germline V gene. V was pared by 5 bases and J by 3 bases, with 6 bases of the junction left unmatched. The CDR3 sequence is 15 residues long. The CDR3 DNA sequence: TGTGCCAGCAGTCCGGGACAGGAGGGCTACAATGAGCAGTTCTTC. Amino acid sequence: CASSPGQEGYNEQFF.

A few counts support this clonotype. In DNA, the CDR3 is TGTGCCAGCAGTAAAACCGACCTCTTGGTACGGACCCAGTACTTC. Amino acids: CASSKTDLLVRTQYF. The V gene is TRBV6-1, the J gene TRBJ2-5, with D unresolved. Trimming pared 5 bases from V and 7 bases from J, leaving 20 bases between. The CDR3 extends over 15 amino acids. Germline assignment: CDR1 MNHNS and CDR2 SASEGT.

This clonotype was recorded a few times. The chain links TRBV6-5 to TRBJ2-3, with D possibly being TRBD2 (6 bases). Germline V gene sequence: CDR1 MNHEY, CDR2 SVGAGI. The CDR3 loop spans 14 amino acids. V was clipped by 0 bases and J by 10 bases, with 14 bases between them. The CDR3 loop is CASSYSGGVGSQYF. CDR3 sequence (DNA): TGTGCCAGCAGTTACTCAGGAGGGGTCGGTTCGCAGTATTTT.

This clonotype showed up just a few times. The chain links TRBV18 to TRBJ2-3; the match to TRBD1 covers 8 bases. Germline CDR1 is KGHSH and CDR2 is LQKENI. The V and J ends lost 9 bases and 3 bases, in that order; junction bases with no gene match: 8. The length of the CDR3 is 14 residues. The CDR3 nucleotides are TGTGCCAGATCAAGGCAGGGGGCGACAGATACGCAGTATTTT. Its translation: CARSRQGATDTQYF.

The chain carries TRBV7-2 and TRBJ2-1; 7 bases match TRBD2. Germline V gene lookup returns CDR1 SGHTA and CDR2 FQGNSA. V gave up 3 bases and J gave up 1 base; unmatched junction bases: 3. This CDR3 contains 15 residues. The DNA for the CDR3 is TGTGCCAGCAGCTTTGGGCGGGAGTCCTACAATGAGCAGTTCTTC. Its protein is CASSFGRESYNEQFF.

This chain joins TRBV24-1 and TRBJ1-2; D may be TRBD1 (6 bases). V was pared by 6 bases and J by 4 bases, with 14 bases between. This CDR3 is built from 14 residues. Germline CDR1 and CDR2: KGHDR and SFDVKD. This CDR3 is CATSLSTGAYGYTF. CDR3 DNA: TGTGCCACCAGTCTCTCGACAGGAGCCTATGGCTACACCTTC.

The chain recombines TRBV5-1 with TRBJ2-3, with 8 bases lining up with TRBD1. V trimming: 6 bases; J trimming: 8 bases; junction bases outside the gene matches: 14. The CDR3 sequence is 15 residues long. Germline assignment: CDR1 SGHRS and CDR2 YFSETQ. The DNA for the CDR3 is TGCGCCAGCAACCCTCGGACAGGGCCCCTTTTTACGCAGTATTTT. This translates into CASNPRTGPLFTQYF.